This TCR beta chain appears in the sequencing data of a study of blood T cell repertoires in COVID-19. Whole-study context: The study drew acute and convalescent COVID-19 samples from the United States, Italy and Spain. Sample material is recorded as cDNA or gDNA derived from T cells, B-cell-depleted T cells, or PBMCs.

Sequenced by immunoSEQ multiplex PCR; TCRdb stores in-frame clones only, minus some. The top ten hold around 24% of the sample, which has tens of thousands of clones, roughly 83% seen once. The CDR3 covers 13 residues. Germline CDR1 reads SGHDN; CDR2 reads FVKESK. V was cut by 4 bases and J by 6 bases, with 10 bases left in between. The clonotype was recovered from a human donor with acute or convalescent COVID-19. The donor label of this sample is uncertain. The chain carries TRBV14 and TRBJ2-1; D gene unclear. Sequenced material: peripheral blood. CDR3 protein: CASSPRAVNEQFF. CDR3 nucleotide sequence: TGTGCCAGCAGCCCCCGAGCCGTCAATGAGCAGTTCTTC.